This record covers a single TCR beta chain. The antigen remains unidentified. The germline V gene has CDR1 SGHRS and CDR2 YFSETQ. V shed 3 bases and J shed 1 base, with 18 bases lying between them. The CDR3 is made up of 17 amino acids. Sequencing was performed with immunoSEQ multiplex PCR; in TCRdb, only in-frame clones are kept and a portion is missing. The data contain some 66,000 clones, less than 85% of them singletons. Following 10 days of culture, CD4+ T cells were isolated. Everyone in the study got two shots of either the BNT162b2 or mRNA-1273 vaccine. This record comes from a study of vaccination effects on CD4 cells after COVID-19. Study information: ViraFEST expansion of antigen-specific CD4+ T cells with viral peptide pools preceded sequencing.

Study-wide points: Late in the post-vaccination period, infection-induced and vaccine-induced clones underwent marked clonal contraction. Of the vaccine-induced clones from healthy vaccinees, merely 1 of 255 recognized common cold coronaviruses as well.

The V and J genes are TRBV5-1 and TRBJ2-3, with a tentative D call TRBD1 (5 bases). The TCR sequence derives from a human donor who received a COVID-19 vaccine. The sequenced sample was CD4+ T cells from PBMCs cultured without peptide, obtained after COVID-19 vaccination. CDR3 sequence (DNA): TGCGCCAGCAGCTCCACTTGGACAAGCCTAGGCACAGATACGCAGTATTTT. It is translated as CASSSTWTSLGTDTQYF.